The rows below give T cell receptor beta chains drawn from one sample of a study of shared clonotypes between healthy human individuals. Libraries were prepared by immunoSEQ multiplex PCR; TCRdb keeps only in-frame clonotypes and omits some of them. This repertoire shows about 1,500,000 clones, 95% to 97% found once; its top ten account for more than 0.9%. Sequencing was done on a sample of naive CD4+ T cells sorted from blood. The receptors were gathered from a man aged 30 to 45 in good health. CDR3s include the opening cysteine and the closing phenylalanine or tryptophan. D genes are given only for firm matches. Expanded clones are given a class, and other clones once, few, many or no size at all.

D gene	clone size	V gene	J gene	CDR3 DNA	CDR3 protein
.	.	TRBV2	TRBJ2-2	TGTGCCAGCAGTATTATCGGGGAGCTGTTTTTT	CASSIIGELFF
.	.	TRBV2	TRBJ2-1	TGTGCCAACGGGGGCCGGGGGCGAGGGCTAGCGGTCAATGAGCAGTTCTTC	CANGGRGRGLAVNEQFF
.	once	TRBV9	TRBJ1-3	TGTGCCAGCAGCGCTTTGACCCCTGGAAACACCATATATTTT	CASSALTPGNTIYF
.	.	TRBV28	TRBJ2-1	TGTGCCAGCAGCTCGCTAGTGTTCGGGAACTTGGGGAATGAGCAGTTCTTC	CASSSLVFGNLGNEQFF
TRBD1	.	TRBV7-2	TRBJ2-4	TGTGCCAGCAGCTTAGAAGGGACAGTAAAAAACATTCAGTACTTC	CASSLEGTVKNIQYF
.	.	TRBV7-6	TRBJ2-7	TGTGCCAGCAGCCTAGATCGTCGGGACAAACCCCACGAGCAGTACTTC	CASSLDRRDKPHEQYF
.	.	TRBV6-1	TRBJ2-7	TGTGCCAGCAGTGAATGGGGCGGGCGGTTTCCGGACGAGCAGTACTTC	CASSEWGGRFPDEQYF
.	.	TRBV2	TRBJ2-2	TGTGCCAGCAGTGCGGGGACCACCGGGGAGCTGTTTTTT	CASSAGTTGELFF
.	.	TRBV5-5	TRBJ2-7	TGTGCCAGCAGCTTGGGCGCAGGAAGATTCTACGAGCAGTACTTC	CASSLGAGRFYEQYF
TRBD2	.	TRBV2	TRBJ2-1	TGTGCCAGCAGTGAAGGGGTAACGGGAGGGCCGAAGTTCTTC	CASSEGVTGGPKFF
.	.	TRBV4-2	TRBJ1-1	TGTGCCAGCAGCCAAGCCGTGGCCATAAGATACACTGAAGCTTTCTTT	CASSQAVAIRYTEAFF
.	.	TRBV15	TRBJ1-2	TGTGCCACCAGCAGTCGACAGAGAAACTATGGCTACACCTTC	CATSSRQRNYGYTF
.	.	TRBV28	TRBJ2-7	TGTGCCAGCAGTACGGAATACGAGCAGTACTTC	CASSTEYEQYF
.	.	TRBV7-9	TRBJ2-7	TGTGCCAGCAGTACCCGGGAGTCCTACGAGCAGTACTTC	CASSTRESYEQYF
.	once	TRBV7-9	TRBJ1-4	TGTGCCAGCACCTGGGCCCTGAAGAATGAAAAACTGTTTTTT	CASTWALKNEKLFF
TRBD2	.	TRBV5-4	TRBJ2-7	TGTGCCAGCAGCTCCGCCGAGGTGGTAGCGGGAGGGAACGAGCAGTACTTC	CASSSAEVVAGGNEQYF
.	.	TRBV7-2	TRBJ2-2	TGTGCCAGCAGCCCCCCCTGGGGGGAAACCGGGGAGCTGTTTTTT	CASSPPWGETGELFF
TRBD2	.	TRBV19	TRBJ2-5	TGTGCCAGTAGACCCACGGGGGGAGAGACCCAGTACTTC	CASRPTGGETQYF
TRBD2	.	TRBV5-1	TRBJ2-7	TGCGCCAGCAGCCGGACTAGCGGGAGCTCCTACGAGCAGTACTTC	CASSRTSGSSYEQYF
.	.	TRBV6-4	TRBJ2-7	TGTGCCAGCCGGGCAAGAGGGAATCTGGGCCGCTTAACCTACGAGCAGTACTTC	CASRARGNLGRLTYEQYF
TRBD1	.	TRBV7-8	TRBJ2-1	TGTGCCAGCAGCCTAGGGGACAGTGACTACAATGAGCAGTTCTTC	CASSLGDSDYNEQFF
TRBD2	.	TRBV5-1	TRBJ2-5	TGCGCCAGCAGCCTGAGACTAGCGGGGAACCAAGAGACCCAGTACTTC	CASSLRLAGNQETQYF
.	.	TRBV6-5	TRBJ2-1	TGTGCCAGCAGGATCACGGACCTGTACAATGAGCAGTTCTTC	CASRITDLYNEQFF
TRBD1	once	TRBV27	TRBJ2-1	TGTGCCAGCAGTCCCCGGGACAGGGGAATAGAGCAGTTCTTC	CASSPRDRGIEQFF
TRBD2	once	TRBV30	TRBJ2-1	TGTGCCTGGAACCACCCGGGACTAGCGGAGTACAATGAGCAGTTCTTC	CAWNHPGLAEYNEQFF
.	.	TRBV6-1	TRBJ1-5	TGTGCCAGCAGTGAAGCGAAAGGGGGGCGCCAGCCCCAGCATTTT	CASSEAKGGRQPQHF
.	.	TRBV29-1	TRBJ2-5	TGCAGCGTTGCGGTTACAGCCCTAGTCCAAGAGACCCAGTACTTC	CSVAVTALVQETQYF
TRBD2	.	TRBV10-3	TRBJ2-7	TGTGCCATCAGTGAGTCCGACGGGAGGGGTAGTATTGTGACCTACGAGCAGTACTTC	CAISESDGRGSIVTYEQYF
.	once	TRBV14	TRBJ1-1	TGTGCCAGCAGCCAAGGGCGGGAGAACACTGAAGCTTTCTTT	CASSQGRENTEAFF
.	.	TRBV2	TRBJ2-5	TGTGCCAGCAAGGGGGACCAAGAGACCCAGTACTTC	CASKGDQETQYF
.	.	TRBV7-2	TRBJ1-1	TGTGCCAGCAGACACTACAAAGGGCGGCCTGAAGCTTTCTTT	CASRHYKGRPEAFF
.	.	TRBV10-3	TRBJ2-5	TGTGCCATCAGTTTGACGCAAACCGTGGAGACCCAGTACTTC	CAISLTQTVETQYF
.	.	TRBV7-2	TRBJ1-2	TGTGCCAGCAGCATGGCGTCACAGGGTAGGCTCTATGGCTACACCTTC	CASSMASQGRLYGYTF
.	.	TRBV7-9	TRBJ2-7	TGTGCCAGCAGCTTAGGGGGAGCGGAGAGAAGCTCCTACGAGCAGTACTTC	CASSLGGAERSSYEQYF
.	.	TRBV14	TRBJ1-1	TGTGCCAGCAGCCTCGGGGCAGGGTATAGGTTAAACACTGAAGCTTTCTTT	CASSLGAGYRLNTEAFF
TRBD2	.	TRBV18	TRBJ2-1	TGTGCCAGCTCTACGGGGTTTGAAGCGGGAACCTACAATGAGCAGTTCTTC	CASSTGFEAGTYNEQFF
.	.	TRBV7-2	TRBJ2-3	TGTGCCAGCAGCCCACTTCTTCGCCCAACCCAGTATTTT	CASSPLLRPTQYF
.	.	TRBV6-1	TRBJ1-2	TGTGCCAGCAGGGAGGTGGGGGGATACTATGGCTACACCTTC	CASREVGGYYGYTF
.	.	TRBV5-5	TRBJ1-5	TGTGCCAGCAGCTTACGCACAGCTGATCAGCCCCAGCATTTT	CASSLRTADQPQHF
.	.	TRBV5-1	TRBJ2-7	TGCGCCAGCAGCTTGCAGGGCAACGAGCAGTACTTC	CASSLQGNEQYF